One and the same sample provided the 15 T cell receptor beta chains below, sequenced in a study of radiotherapy plus CTLA-4 blockade in lung cancer. The assay was immunoSEQ multiplex PCR, and TCRdb's table has in-frame clones only and misses some. The sample carries some 80,000 clones, under 85% recorded once. The starting material was peripheral blood, obtained from a patient treated with radiotherapy plus ipilimumab. These TCRs come from a human donor with non-small cell lung cancer who had stable disease on radiotherapy plus ipilimumab.

The chain employs TRBV7-9 and TRBJ2-5; TRBD1 or TRBD2 may be the D gene (5 bases each). The CDR3 has 13 residues. V was trimmed by 10 bases and J by 2 bases, leaving 14 bases between them. In germline, CDR1 is SEHNR, CDR2 FQNEAQ (reference sequence). DNA for the CDR3: TGTGCCACGGGGCAGTGGCAACAAGAGACCCAGTACTTC. This translates into CATGQWQQETQYF. Complete variable domain (other parts from reference TRBV7-9 and TRBJ2-5): DTGVSQNPRHKITKRGQNVTFRCDPISEHNRLYWYRQTLGQGPEFLTYFQNEAQLEKSRLLSDRFSAERPKGSFSTLEIQRTEQGDSAMYLCATGQWQQETQYFGPGTRLLVL.

This clone was found once. The chain employs TRBV18 and TRBJ2-3, with no clear D. V was shortened by 8 bases and J by 2 bases, with 11 bases between the two germline ends. The CDR3 runs 13 residues. The germline gives CDR1 KGHSH, CDR2 LQKENI. The DNA of the CDR3 is TGTGCCAGCGTAATCGATTTCACAGATACGCAGTATTTT. It yields the protein CASVIDFTDTQYF.

The rearrangement uses TRBV9 and TRBJ2-1, with TRBD1 matching 7 bases. The length of the CDR3 is 15 residues. The V gene's germline CDR1 is SGDLS and CDR2 YYNGEE. The ends lost 5 bases at V and 1 base at J; junction bases unmatched: 6. The CDR3 loop is CASSSGTASYNEQFF. In DNA form, the CDR3 reads TGTGCCAGCAGTTCCGGGACAGCATCCTACAATGAGCAGTTCTTC. Full variable domain (outside the CDR3, taken from reference TRBV9 and TRBJ2-1): DSGVTQTPKHLITATGQRVTLRCSPRSGDLSVYWYQQSLDQGLQFLIQYYNGEERAKGNILERFSAQQFPDLHSELNLSSLELGDSALYFCASSSGTASYNEQFFGPGTRLTVL.

CDR3 nucleotides: TGTGCCAGCAGCTTAGGGCTAGGGACCTACGAGCAGTACTTC. Protein product: CASSLGLGTYEQYF. The rearrangement joins TRBV7-6 to TRBJ2-7; D gene unclear. CDR3 length equals 14 residues. Trimming removed 1 base from V and 2 bases from J, with 9 bases in between. The V gene's germline CDR1 is SGHVS and CDR2 FNYEAQ.

The V gene is TRBV5-1, the J gene TRBJ1-2; TRBD1 matches 12 bases. The CDR3 is 14 residues long. Looked up from germline, CDR1 is SGHRS and CDR2 is YFSETQ. After removal of 3 bases from V and 7 bases from J, the junction contained 4 bases not matched to a gene. The CDR3 DNA reads as TGCGCCAGCAGCTCGGGGACAGGGGGCAGTGGCTACACCTTC. It codes for CASSSGTGGSGYTF.

The chain joins TRBV5-1 to TRBJ2-7, with TRBD1 matching over 8 bases. V was pared by 5 bases and J by 0 bases, with 4 bases of the junction left unmatched. Germline V lookup: CDR1 SGHRS, CDR2 YFSETQ. The CDR3 is 14 amino acids. The CDR3 here is CASRTGGNSYEQYF. The CDR3 DNA sequence: TGCGCCAGCAGAACAGGGGGAAACTCCTACGAGCAGTACTTC.

The V and J genes are TRBV4-1 and TRBJ2-7; D gene uncertain. V was cut by 1 base and J by 0 bases, with 4 bases left in between. CDR3 length equals 13 residues. Germline CDR1 MGHRA, CDR2 YSYEKL. The CDR3 loop reads CASSQGGSYEQYF. The CDR3 DNA reads TGCGCCAGCAGCCAAGGAGGCTCCTACGAGCAGTACTTC.

The genes are TRBV7-9 and TRBJ1-4, with TRBD1 identical over 7 bases. CDR3 size: 17 residues. After removal of 4 bases from V and 6 bases from J, the junction contained 14 bases not matched to a gene. CDR1 is SEHNR, CDR2 FQNEAQ, per germline (reference sequence). CDR3 DNA sequence: TGTGCCAGCAGCTCCGGAGTTCAGACAGGGAGGTATGAAAAACTGTTTTTT. Translated: CASSSGVQTGRYEKLFF.

The chain couples TRBV6-1 to TRBJ2-5, with TRBD2 matching over 10 bases. Trimming took 5 bases from V and 4 from J; bases not matched to a gene: 4. The germline gives CDR1 MNHNS, CDR2 SASEGT. The CDR3 is 14 residues long. CDR3 protein: CASSSGGARETQYF. CDR3 DNA: TGTGCCAGCAGTAGCGGGGGGGCTAGAGAGACCCAGTACTTC.

In this sample, this clone turned up a few times. The DNA of the CDR3 is TGTGCCAGCAGCCCCCCGGGGTACGAGCAGTACTTC. This translates into CASSPPGYEQYF. The J gene is TRBJ2-7, the V gene TRBV7-9; weak D call: TRBD2 (5 bases). From germline, CDR1 is SEHNR and CDR2 FQNEAQ (reference sequence). The CDR3 spans 12 residues. V lost 5 bases and J lost 4, with 9 bases in between.

The count of this clone is one. This chain uses TRBV29-1 with TRBJ2-5; a weak D match, TRBD2 (5 bases). Trimming left V 4 bases short and J 0 bases short, with 6 bases between. The CDR3 extends over 12 amino acids. CDR1 SQVTM and CDR2 ANQGSEA come from the germline V gene. The CDR3 coding sequence is TGCAGCGTTGGACTAAACCAAGAGACCCAGTACTTC. Translating it yields CSVGLNQETQYF.

Only a few counts were recorded for this clone. The chain employs TRBV19 and TRBJ1-2, with D tentatively TRBD1 (6 bases). The V and J ends lost 3 bases and 4 bases respectively, with 12 bases between them. The V gene's germline CDR1 is LNHDA and CDR2 SQIVND (reference sequence). CDR3 length equals 14 residues. Here the CDR3 DNA reads TGTGCCAGTAGTATTTTACAGGGAGCCTATGGCTACACCTTC. Translating it yields CASSILQGAYGYTF.

The CDR3 nucleotides read TGTGCCAGCAGTTTCCCGGGGGAGTGGGCCCAGTACTTC. This encodes CASSFPGEWAQYF. The gene calls are TRBV28 and TRBJ2-5, with D possibly being TRBD2 (6 bases). V gave up 3 bases and J gave up 9 bases, with 14 bases separating them. This CDR3 region has 13 residues. The V gene's germline CDR1 is MDHEN and CDR2 SYDVKM.

This chain connects TRBV19 to TRBJ2-7; D is unresolved. The CDR3 length is 14 residues. V lost 5 bases and J 1 base, leaving 12 bases between the germline ends. From germline, CDR1 is LNHDA and CDR2 SQIVND (reference sequence). Written as DNA, the CDR3 is TGTGCCAGTAGTCCTCGGGCTGCTTCCTACGAGCAGTACTTC. Its translation: CASSPRAASYEQYF.

The V and J genes are TRBV14 and TRBJ2-5; D is possibly TRBD1 or TRBD2 (5 bases each). CDR3 length equals 17 residues. The germline V gene encodes CDR1 SGHDN and CDR2 FVKESK. V shed 1 base and J shed 5 bases, with 20 bases lying between them. CDR3 coding DNA: TGTGCCAGCAGCCAAGGAGGCGCACACGGGGCGTGGGAGACCCAGTACTTC. Protein sequence: CASSQGGAHGAWETQYF.